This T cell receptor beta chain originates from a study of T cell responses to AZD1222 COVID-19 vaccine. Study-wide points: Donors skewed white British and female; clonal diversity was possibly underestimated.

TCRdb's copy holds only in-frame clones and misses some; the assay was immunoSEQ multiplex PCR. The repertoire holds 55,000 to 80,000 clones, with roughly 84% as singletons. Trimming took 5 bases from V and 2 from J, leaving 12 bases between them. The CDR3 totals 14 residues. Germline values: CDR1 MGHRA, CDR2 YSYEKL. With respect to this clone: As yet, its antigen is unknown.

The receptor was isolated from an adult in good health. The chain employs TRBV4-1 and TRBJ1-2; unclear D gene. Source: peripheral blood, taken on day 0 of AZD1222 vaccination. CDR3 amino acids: CASSRPRENYGYTF. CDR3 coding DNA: TGCGCCAGCAGCAGACCACGAGAAAACTATGGCTACACCTTC.